The clone carrying this T cell receptor beta chain was observed many times. All patients were untreated before thyroid surgery. This sample was taken from a study of metastatic and nonmetastatic thyroid tumors. TCRdb re-analyzed the PCR reads through MiXCR. The sample lists about 40,000 clones; roughly 14% were seen once. Germline V gene data show CDR1 as SNHLY and CDR2 as FYNNEI. This CDR3 region has 12 residues. V was pared by 4 bases and J by 10 bases, with 13 bases between. This clonotype originated in a female donor with papillary thyroid cancer or a benign thyroid nodule (not recorded which). Some clones in this sample may be carry-over from other donors' samples. The material sequenced was blood. The chain uses TRBV2 and TRBJ1-1; D gene uncertain. This chain's CDR3 is CASSGGRDGAFF. The CDR3 DNA is TGTGCCAGCAGTGGAGGCCGGGATGGAGCTTTCTTT.